The 29 T cell receptor beta chains below were found in one sample sequenced in a study of blood T cell repertoires in COVID-19. This table comes from immunoSEQ multiplex PCR, and its TCRdb copy is limited to in-frame clones, with some not included. This sample has about 400,000 clones; roughly 84% occur once, and the top ten carry 2.5% to 3%. Sequences were obtained from PBMCs or T cells enriched from blood (not recorded which). The receptor set was obtained from a woman aged 25 to 39 who had recovered from COVID-19.

The chain links TRBV7-8 to TRBJ2-5; the match to TRBD2 covers 7 bases. V was clipped by 3 bases and J by 5 bases; unmatched bases: 6. The CDR3 sequence is 14 residues long. In germline, CDR1 is SGHVS, CDR2 FQNEAQ. The CDR3 nucleotides are TGTGCCAGCAGCTTTGTTCTGGGGGGGGAGACCCAGTACTTC. Amino acid sequence: CASSFVLGGETQYF.

The CDR3 region is CASSLVSSGANTGELFF. The CDR3, as DNA: TGTGCCAGCAGCTTAGTCTCTAGCGGCGCGAACACCGGGGAGCTGTTTTTT. The chain has TRBV11-3 and TRBJ2-2, with TRBD2 identical over 7 bases. CDR3 length: 17 amino acids. V was pared by 1 base and J by 0 bases, with 5 bases of the junction left unmatched. Germline V gene sequence: CDR1 SGHNT, CDR2 YENEEA.

This sequence joins TRBV7-9 and TRBJ1-1; D not resolved. CDR1 and CDR2 (germline): SEHNR, FQNEAQ (reference sequence). The germline V and J ends were trimmed by 6 bases and 0 bases, with 8 bases remaining between them. The CDR3 totals 13 residues. CDR3 DNA sequence: TGTGCCAGCAGGGTGACTATGAACACTGAAGCTTTCTTT. Its protein product is CASRVTMNTEAFF.

The gene calls are TRBV10-3 and TRBJ1-1, with D maybe TRBD1 (6 bases). Germline CDR1 is ENHRY and CDR2 is SYGVKD. The CDR3 has 13 residues. Trimming left V 2 bases short and J 8 bases short, with 12 bases between. CDR3 amino acids: CAISERGIAEAFF. CDR3 sequence (DNA): TGTGCCATCAGTGAGAGGGGGATAGCCGAAGCTTTCTTT.

V and J are TRBV15 and TRBJ2-6, with 7 bases fitting TRBD2. The trim removed 0 bases at V and 0 bases at J, leaving 5 bases unmatched. CDR1 and CDR2 (germline): LNHNV, YYDKDF (reference sequence). CDR3 length equals 18 residues. The CDR3 reads CATSRDRGVPSGANVLTF. The CDR3 DNA reads as TGTGCCACCAGCAGAGATCGGGGGGTCCCCTCTGGGGCCAACGTCCTGACTTTC.

The chain carries TRBV10-3 and TRBJ1-5; D is unresolved. Germline values: CDR1 ENHRY, CDR2 SYGVKD. V lost 0 bases to trimming and J lost 4 bases, with 10 bases between them. The length of the CDR3 is 15 residues. The CDR3, as DNA: TGTGCCATCAGTGAGTCGAGAACCGAAAATCAGCCCCAGCATTTT. Its protein product is CAISESRTENQPQHF.

The chain has TRBV5-4 and TRBJ2-7; 7 bases are shared with TRBD2. The V gene end was trimmed by 4 bases and the J gene end by 3 bases; junction bases not matched to a gene: 7. Per germline, CDR1 SGHNT and CDR2 YYREEE (reference sequence). The CDR3 spans 14 residues. The CDR3 coding sequence is TGTGCCAGCAGCGGGGGGACTAACGACTACGAGCAGTACTTC. It yields the protein CASSGGTNDYEQYF.

This chain joins TRBV10-1 and TRBJ2-2, with 11 bases identical to TRBD1. The junction had 5 bases not matched to a gene; V was cut back by 2 bases and J by 3 bases. The length of the CDR3 is 17 residues. The V gene's germline CDR1 is WNHNN and CDR2 SYGVQD (reference sequence). The DNA for the CDR3 is TGCGCCAGCAGTGAGCTGCGGACAGGGGGCGACACCGGGGAGCTGTTTTTT. Translating gives CASSELRTGGDTGELFF.

This clone showed up just once. This chain uses TRBV7-2 with TRBJ2-2; perhaps TRBD2 as D (6 bases). The CDR3 consists of 16 residues. V lost 3 bases, J lost 7 bases, and 18 bases lay in between. Germline CDR1 reads SGHTA; CDR2 reads FQGNSA. The CDR3 loop reads CASSFPRLREHGELFF. The CDR3 DNA reads as TGTGCCAGCAGCTTTCCTCGGTTACGGGAGCACGGGGAGCTGTTTTTT.

This chain uses TRBV3-1 (or the pseudogene TRBV3-2) with TRBJ1-2; tentatively, D is TRBD1 (5 bases). CDR1 is LGHDT, CDR2 YNNKEL, per germline (reference sequence). This CDR3 region has 17 residues. Trimming removed 3 bases from V and 0 bases from J, with 17 bases in between. The CDR3 loop reads CASSQTLGALTNYGYTF. DNA of the CDR3: TGTGCCAGCAGCCAGACGTTAGGGGCACTTACTAACTATGGCTACACCTTC.

The rearrangement links TRBV4-2 to TRBJ2-1; unclear D gene. Germline lookup yields CDR1 LGHNA and CDR2 YNFKEQ. V was shortened by 6 bases and J by 6 bases, with 12 bases between the two germline ends. This CDR3 spans 13 amino acids. Here the CDR3 DNA reads TGTGCCAGCAGGTCCACTGATTCCAATGAGCAGTTCTTC. It codes for CASRSTDSNEQFF.

The rearrangement uses TRBV24-1 and TRBJ2-3; D possibly corresponds to TRBD2 (5 bases). V lost 3 bases and J 4 bases, leaving 16 bases between the germline ends. This CDR3 has 16 residues. Germline loops: CDR1 KGHDR, CDR2 SFDVKD. CDR3 coding DNA: TGTGCCACCAGTGATGTAGTTGGGGAGTCCGCAGATACGCAGTATTTT. It specifies CATSDVVGESADTQYF.

The chain uses TRBV2 and TRBJ1-2, with D possibly TRBD1 on 6 matching bases. V lost 6 bases and J lost 6, with 14 bases in between. CDR1 and CDR2 from the germline V gene are SNHLY and FYNNEI. CDR3 length: 13 amino acids. The CDR3 region has the DNA TGTGCCAGCAGAGTGACAGGTGGGAATGGCTACACCTTC. It is translated as CASRVTGGNGYTF.

V usage is TRBV5-5 and J usage is TRBJ2-3; no reliable D call. The V gene lost 0 bases and the J gene lost 0 bases, with 17 bases spanning the gap. Germline CDR1 and CDR2: SGHKS and YYEKEE (reference sequence). The CDR3 loop spans 18 amino acids. The CDR3 loop reads CASSLARRAYSSTDTQYF. CDR3 DNA sequence: TGTGCCAGCAGCTTGGCACGGAGAGCATATTCTAGCACAGATACGCAGTATTTT.

The chain combines TRBV5-1 with TRBJ2-3, with TRBD2 identical over 13 bases. V lost 5 bases and J lost 3; bases outside the gene matches: 6. The length of the CDR3 is 16 residues. Per the germline V gene, CDR1 is SGHRS and CDR2 is YFSETQ. The CDR3 nucleotides read TGCGCCAGCAGGCAAACGGGACTAGCGGGAACAGATACGCAGTATTTT. As protein: CASRQTGLAGTDTQYF.

This chain links TRBV10-3 with TRBJ2-3, with TRBD2 identical over 8 bases. CDR1 ENHRY and CDR2 SYGVKD come from the germline V gene. The CDR3 has 16 amino acids. The ends lost 11 bases at V and 2 bases at J; junction bases unmatched: 15. CDR3 coding DNA: TGTGCCGCCTCAAGCCCCGGGGGGGCCATCACAGATACGCAGTATTTT. It yields the protein CAASSPGGAITDTQYF.

The chain has TRBV9 and TRBJ2-1, with TRBD1 identical over 10 bases. CDR1 SGDLS and CDR2 YYNGEE come from the germline V gene. With 4 bases clipped from V and 0 bases from J, the junction kept 4 bases outside the gene matches. The CDR3 is 16 residues long. This chain's CDR3 is CASSLRTGGSYNEQFF. The CDR3 region has the DNA TGTGCCAGCAGCCTTCGGACAGGGGGCTCCTACAATGAGCAGTTCTTC.

The chain joins TRBV19 to TRBJ1-2; 7 nucleotides agree with TRBD1. This CDR3 has 14 residues. Per the germline V gene, CDR1 is LNHDA and CDR2 is SQIVND (reference sequence). Unmatched junction bases numbered 8, after V lost 6 bases and J lost 4 bases. The CDR3 protein is CASSPGQKAYGYTF. The CDR3 coding sequence is TGTGCCAGTAGCCCGGGACAGAAGGCCTATGGCTACACCTTC.

The genes are TRBV19 and TRBJ1-5; TRBD1 agrees at 9 bases. The CDR3 extends over 15 amino acids. The germline CDR1 and CDR2 sequences are LNHDA and SQIVND (reference sequence). Trimming took 3 bases from V and 4 from J; bases not matched to a gene: 4. The CDR3 DNA sequence: TGTGCCAGTAGTATTCCCGGGACAGGGAATCAGCCCCAGCATTTT. Translating gives CASSIPGTGNQPQHF.

This chain joins TRBV7-2 and TRBJ2-1, with D possibly matching TRBD2 (6 bases). The CDR3 extends over 16 amino acids. V gave up 1 base and J gave up 5 bases, with 15 bases separating them. From germline, CDR1 is SGHTA and CDR2 FQGNSA. CDR3 sequence: CASSLEVYGTHNEQFF. In nucleotides, the CDR3 is TGTGCCAGCAGCTTAGAGGTCTACGGGACTCACAATGAGCAGTTCTTC.

The CDR3 DNA reads as TGTGCCAGCAGCCCAGGGACAGGGGGTTGGAATGAGCAGTTCTTC. Translation gives CASSPGTGGWNEQFF. The chain couples TRBV3-1 (or the pseudogene TRBV3-2) to TRBJ2-1; 11 bases align to TRBD1. The germline CDR1 and CDR2 sequences are LGHDT and YNNKEL (reference sequence). J gave up 7 bases and V 4 bases, and 6 bases lay outside the gene matches. The CDR3 spans 15 residues.

This clone showed up just a few times. The genes are TRBV19 and TRBJ2-1; 11 bases agree with TRBD1. The germline V gene has CDR1 LNHDA and CDR2 SQIVND (reference sequence). After removal of 7 bases from V and 4 bases from J, the junction contained 3 bases not matched to a gene. There are 14 residues in the CDR3. CDR3 nucleotide sequence: TGTGCCAGTATCGGACAGGGGGCTTACAATGAGCAGTTCTTC. Residues: CASIGQGAYNEQFF.

The J gene is TRBJ2-1, the V gene TRBV7-2; possible D gene TRBD2, 6 bases. The germline V and J ends were trimmed by 3 bases and 9 bases, with 15 bases remaining between them. CDR3 length: 14 amino acids. The germline V gene encodes CDR1 SGHTA and CDR2 FQGNSA. The CDR3 nucleotides read TGTGCCAGCAGCTTCTGGACTAATAAAGGTGAGCAGTTCTTC. Translation: CASSFWTNKGEQFF.

V usage is TRBV5-1 and J usage is TRBJ1-1; 8 bases are shared with TRBD1. The CDR3 sequence is 14 residues long. After removal of 0 bases from V and 5 bases from J, the junction contained 3 bases not matched to a gene. In germline, CDR1 is SGHRS, CDR2 YFSETQ. CDR3 coding DNA: TGCGCCAGCAGCTTGGAAGGACAGGGAACTGAAGCTTTCTTT. Amino acids: CASSLEGQGTEAFF.

The rearrangement joins TRBV5-6 to TRBJ2-1; D gene ambiguous. This CDR3 is built from 18 residues. The germline V gene encodes CDR1 SGHDT and CDR2 YYEEEE. The ends were cut back, 0 bases at V and 0 bases at J, with 16 bases in the middle. The DNA for the CDR3 is TGTGCCAGCAGCTTGGGTAGCCCGAAGACCAGCTCCTACAATGAGCAGTTCTTC. As protein: CASSLGSPKTSSYNEQFF.

The V call is TRBV28, the J call TRBJ1-3, with D maybe TRBD1 (6 bases). The V gene's germline CDR1 is MDHEN and CDR2 SYDVKM. The CDR3 runs 16 residues. V was trimmed by 6 bases and J by 0 bases, leaving 15 bases between them. The chain's CDR3 is CASRSGQILSGNTIYF. DNA of the CDR3: TGTGCCAGCAGATCTGGACAGATCCTCTCTGGAAACACCATATATTTT.

This clone is a singleton in its sample. The J gene is TRBJ2-6, the V gene TRBV12-2; the DNA was not used to check the table's D call, TRBD2. TRBV12-2 is listed as a pseudogene. This CDR3 region has 16 residues. The CDR3 reads CASSLKLTSGANVLTF. As DNA, the CDR3 is TGTGCAAGTAGCCTCAAGCTCACCTCTGGGGCCAACGTCCTGACTTTC.

The chain carries TRBV27 and TRBJ2-7; 7 nucleotides agree with TRBD2. Germline assignment: CDR1 MNHEY and CDR2 SMNVEV (reference sequence). This CDR3 comprises 13 residues. The trim removed 4 bases at V and 7 bases at J, leaving 7 bases unmatched. CDR3 bases: TGTGCCAGCAGTTCCTCGTGGGAGGGGGAGCAGTACTTC. This codes for CASSSSWEGEQYF.

The chain combines TRBV2 with TRBJ2-7; 8 bases line up with TRBD2. V was clipped by 10 bases and J by 4 bases; unmatched bases: 9. The CDR3 covers 13 residues. The germline CDR1 and CDR2 sequences are SNHLY and FYNNEI. The CDR3 loop is CATAWAGGYEQYF. The CDR3 DNA is TGTGCCACTGCATGGGCGGGGGGTTACGAGCAGTACTTC.